This TCR beta chain was identified during a study of blood T cell repertoires in COVID-19. Under the authors' procedure: Reference gene primer amplification yielded estimated nucleated cell counts. The repertoire was sequenced with immunoSEQ multiplex PCR; TCRdb's copy has only in-frame clones and lacks some. The V and J calls and clone size were taken over from that table, and D and trimming were inferred from the DNA. There are just over 85,000 clones in the sample; 89% occur only once, and approximately 8.9% lies in the top ten. Material for sequencing was peripheral blood. The receptor was derived from a man over 45 with acute or convalescent COVID-19.

The CDR3 is CASSLRGRGANYEQYV. The CDR3 coding sequence is TGTGCCAGCAGCTTACGCGGGCGGGGGGCAAACTACGAGCAGTACGTC. The V gene is TRBV7-8, the J gene TRBJ2-7, with TRBD2 identical over 8 bases. Germline V lookup: CDR1 SGHVS, CDR2 FQNEAQ. V was pared by 2 bases and J by 3 bases, with 9 bases of the junction left unmatched. The CDR3 is made up of 16 amino acids.